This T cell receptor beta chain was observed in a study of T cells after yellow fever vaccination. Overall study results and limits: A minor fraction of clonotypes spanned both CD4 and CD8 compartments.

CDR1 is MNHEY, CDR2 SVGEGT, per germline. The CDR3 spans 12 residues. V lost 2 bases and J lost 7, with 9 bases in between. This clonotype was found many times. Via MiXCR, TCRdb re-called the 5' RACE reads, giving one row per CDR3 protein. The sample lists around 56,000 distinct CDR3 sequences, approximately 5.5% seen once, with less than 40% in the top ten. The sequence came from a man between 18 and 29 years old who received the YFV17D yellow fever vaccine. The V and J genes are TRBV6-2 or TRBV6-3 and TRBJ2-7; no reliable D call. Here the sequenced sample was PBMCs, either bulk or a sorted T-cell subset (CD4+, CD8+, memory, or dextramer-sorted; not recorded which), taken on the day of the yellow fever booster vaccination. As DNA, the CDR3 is TGTGCCAGCAGTTACCCCAGCCAGGAGCAGTACTTC. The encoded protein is CASSYPSQEQYF.